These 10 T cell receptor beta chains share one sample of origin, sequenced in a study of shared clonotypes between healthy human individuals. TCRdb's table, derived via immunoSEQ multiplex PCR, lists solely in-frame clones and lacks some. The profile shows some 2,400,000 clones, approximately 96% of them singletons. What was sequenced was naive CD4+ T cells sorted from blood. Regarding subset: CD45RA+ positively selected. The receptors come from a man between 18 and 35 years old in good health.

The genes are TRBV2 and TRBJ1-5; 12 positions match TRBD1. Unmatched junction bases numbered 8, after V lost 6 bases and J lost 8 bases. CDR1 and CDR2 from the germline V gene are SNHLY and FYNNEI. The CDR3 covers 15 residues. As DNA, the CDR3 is TGTGCCAGCAGCCGGGACAGGGGGCGCGAGGAGCCCCAGCATTTT. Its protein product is CASSRDRGREEPQHF.

CDR3: CASSLVSGGVEQYF. CDR3 DNA sequence: TGTGCCAGCAGCTTAGTCAGCGGGGGGGTCGAGCAGTACTTC. The V gene is TRBV7-9, the J gene TRBJ2-7; the match to TRBD2 covers 10 bases. V trimming: 1 base; J trimming: 6 bases; junction bases outside the gene matches: 3. Germline values: CDR1 SEHNR, CDR2 FQNEAQ (reference sequence). There are 14 residues in the CDR3.

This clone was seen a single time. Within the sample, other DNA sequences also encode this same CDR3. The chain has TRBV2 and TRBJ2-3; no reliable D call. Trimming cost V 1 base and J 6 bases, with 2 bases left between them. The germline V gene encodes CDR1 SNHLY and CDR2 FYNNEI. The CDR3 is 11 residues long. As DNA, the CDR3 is TGTGCCAGCAGTGAAGGGGATACGCAGTATTTT. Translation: CASSEGDTQYF.

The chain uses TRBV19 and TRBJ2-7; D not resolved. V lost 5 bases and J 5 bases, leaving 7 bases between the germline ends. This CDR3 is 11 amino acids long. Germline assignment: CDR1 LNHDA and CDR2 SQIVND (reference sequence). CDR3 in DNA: TGTGCCAGTAGTTTGGGAAACGAGCAGTACTTC. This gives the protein CASSLGNEQYF.

CDR3 region: CASSLKGPGFSYEQYF. The CDR3 DNA follows: TGTGCCAGCAGCTTGAAAGGGCCGGGGTTCTCCTACGAGCAGTACTTC. The V gene is TRBV13, the J gene TRBJ2-7; D may be TRBD2 (5 bases). V lost 3 bases and J lost 0, with 15 bases in between. CDR1 PRHDT and CDR2 FYEKMQ come from the germline V gene (reference sequence). The length of the CDR3 is 16 residues.

CDR3 nucleotide sequence: TGTGCCAGCAGCTTACTTGCAGGTTACCTTCGGAACACTGAAGCTTTCTTT. Translation: CASSLLAGYLRNTEAFF. The V and J genes are TRBV7-2 and TRBJ1-1; D is unresolved. The CDR3 length is 17 residues. Between the trimmed V and J ends, which lost 2 bases and 1 base, there was a span of 17 bases. Germline values: CDR1 SGHTA, CDR2 FQGNSA.

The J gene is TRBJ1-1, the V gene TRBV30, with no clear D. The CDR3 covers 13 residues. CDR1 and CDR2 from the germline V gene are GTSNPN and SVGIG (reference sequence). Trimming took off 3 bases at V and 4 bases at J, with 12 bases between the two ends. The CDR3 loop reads CAWRGAKSTEAFF. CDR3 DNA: TGTGCCTGGAGGGGAGCTAAGAGCACTGAAGCTTTCTTT.

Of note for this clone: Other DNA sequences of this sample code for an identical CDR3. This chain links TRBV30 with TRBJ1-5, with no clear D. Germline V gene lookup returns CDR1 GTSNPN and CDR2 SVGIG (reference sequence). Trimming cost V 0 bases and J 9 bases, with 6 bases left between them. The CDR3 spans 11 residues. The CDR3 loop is CAWSVSGPQHF. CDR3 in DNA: TGTGCCTGGAGTGTATCTGGGCCCCAGCATTTT.

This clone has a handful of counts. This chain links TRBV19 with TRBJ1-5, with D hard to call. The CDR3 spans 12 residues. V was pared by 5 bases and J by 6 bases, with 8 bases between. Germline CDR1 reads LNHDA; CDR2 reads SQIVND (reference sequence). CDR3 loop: CASSLPGQPQHF. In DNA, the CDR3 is TGTGCCAGTAGTCTGCCGGGTCAGCCCCAGCATTTT.

The CDR3 loop is CASSPRQGANGANVLTF. In DNA, the CDR3 is TGTGCCAGCAGCCCTCGTCAGGGCGCCAACGGGGCCAACGTCCTGACTTTC. This chain connects TRBV11-2 to TRBJ2-6; tentative D call: TRBD1 (5 bases). V shed 5 bases and J shed 4 bases, with 18 bases lying between them. Per germline, CDR1 SGHAT and CDR2 FQNNGV. This CDR3 spans 17 amino acids.